These 9 T cell receptor beta chains share one sample of origin, sequenced in a study of naive and memory T cell subsets. Two oligonucleotides, mixed equimolar, formed the beta constant-region primer covering TRBC1 and TRBC2. Four rounds of PCR amplified the ligated cDNA using nested alpha and beta constant-region primers plus SP2. TCRdb re-derived calls from the UMI-ligation and nested PCR reads in MiXCR, one entry per CDR3 protein. The sample has around 110,000 distinct CDR3 sequences, roughly 32% seen once. Input material: central memory CD4+ T cells from blood. These receptors were obtained from a human donor in good health.

V gene TRBV19 combines with J gene TRBJ1-1; possible D gene TRBD1, 5 bases. CDR3 size: 19 residues. The germline CDR1 and CDR2 sequences are LNHDA and SQIVND (reference sequence). The germline V and J ends were trimmed by 5 bases and 4 bases, with 29 bases remaining between them. CDR3 in amino acids: CASSPTVIGASKRGTEAFF. In DNA form, the CDR3 reads TGTGCCAGTAGTCCCACCGTGATAGGGGCATCGAAGAGGGGCACTGAAGCTTTCTTT.

This clonotype was detected a few times. The J gene is TRBJ2-4, the V gene TRBV12-3 or TRBV12-4; TRBD1 might be the D (6 bases). The length of the CDR3 is 14 residues. Trimming cost V 2 bases and J 2 bases, with 7 bases left between them. The CDR3 region has the DNA TGTGCCAGCAGTTTACAGGGGACCAAAAACATTCAGTACTTC. Translated: CASSLQGTKNIQYF.

The chain uses TRBV5-1 and TRBJ2-7; 14 nucleotides agree with TRBD2. The trim removed 0 bases at V and 0 bases at J, leaving 11 bases unmatched. CDR3 length equals 20 residues. CDR1 and CDR2 from the germline V gene are SGHRS and YFSETQ. CDR3 region: CASSLVGTSGRLRSSYEQYF. Here the CDR3 DNA reads TGCGCCAGCAGCTTGGTAGGGACTAGCGGGAGATTACGAAGCTCCTACGAGCAGTACTTC.

The chain carries TRBV3-1 and TRBJ1-5; 8 nucleotides agree with TRBD1. Germline V gene sequence: CDR1 LGHDT, CDR2 YNNKEL (reference sequence). V trimming: 4 bases; J trimming: 7 bases; junction bases outside the gene matches: 6. The CDR3 is 14 amino acids. Written as DNA, the CDR3 is TGTGCCAGCAGCCGCGGGACAGGAGAACAGCCCCAGCATTTT. It is translated as CASSRGTGEQPQHF.

The genes are TRBV6-5 and TRBJ2-2; D gene unclear. The CDR3 loop spans 12 amino acids. Trimming pared 7 bases from V and 0 bases from J, leaving 3 bases between. Looked up from germline, CDR1 is MNHEY and CDR2 is SVGAGI. CDR3 protein: CASKANTGELFF. The CDR3 region has the DNA TGTGCCAGCAAGGCGAACACCGGGGAGCTGTTTTTT.

The chain links TRBV11-2 to TRBJ2-5; 8 nucleotides line up with TRBD1. The J segment lost 14 bases and the V segment lost 7 bases, leaving 9 bases of the junction unmatched. The germline V gene encodes CDR1 SGHAT and CDR2 FQNNGV. The CDR3 sequence is 11 residues long. This CDR3 reads CASTPGGSAYF. CDR3 bases: TGTGCCAGCACCCCAGGGGGCTCCGCTTACTTC.

This clonotype was seen repeatedly, ten times or more. The chain employs TRBV6-5 and TRBJ2-5; D uncertain. The germline V gene has CDR1 MNHEY and CDR2 SVGAGI. Trimming shortened V by 3 bases and J by 5 bases, and 10 bases separated the two germline ends. This CDR3 comprises 13 residues. CDR3 sequence reads: CASSYSTRETQYF. CDR3 sequence (DNA): TGTGCCAGCAGTTATTCGACTCGGGAGACCCAGTACTTC.

The chain links TRBV12-3 or TRBV12-4 to TRBJ1-2; 7 positions match TRBD1. The CDR3 extends over 12 amino acids. Trimming took 5 bases from V and 4 from J; bases not matched to a gene: 1. The CDR3 loop reads CASSRQGYGYTF. Here the CDR3 DNA reads TGTGCCAGCAGTCGACAGGGCTATGGCTACACCTTC.

A remark on this clonotype: At one boundary the junction diverges from the germline segment, which might be a read error. The chain joins TRBV20-1 to TRBJ2-1, with D unresolved. The germline CDR1 and CDR2 sequences are DFQATT and SNEGSKA (reference sequence). CDR3 length: 14 amino acids. The CDR3 DNA reads as TGCAGTGCCAGAGACCCCCGCTCCTACAATGAGCAGTTCTTC. It yields the protein CSARDPRSYNEQFF.